This TCR beta chain emerged from a study of blood T cell repertoires in COVID-19. Study background: Samples came from the United States, Italy and Spain, spanning acute and convalescent COVID-19. T cells, B-cell-depleted T cells, or PBMCs provided the cDNA or gDNA that served as material.

Authors' data handling: How many nucleated cells were present was estimated from reference gene primer amplification. Here immunoSEQ multiplex PCR was the method, and the copy in TCRdb shows in-frame clones only, minus some. Clone size and the V and J calls come from that table; the DNA yielded D and trimming. The data contain fewer than 250,000 clones, approximately 80% of them seen just once; the ten biggest clones take up under 2%. This clone has more than one count but fewer than ten. This CDR3 spans 14 amino acids. Germline V gene data show CDR1 as SGHTA and CDR2 as FQGTGA. V was trimmed by 0 bases and J by 3 bases, leaving 6 bases between them.

The receptor was derived from a woman at least 80 years old with acute or convalescent COVID-19. The chain employs TRBV7-3 and TRBJ2-1; D might be TRBD2 (5 bases). The sample consisted of peripheral blood. CDR3 loop: CASSLTAGYNEQFF. Written as DNA, the CDR3 is TGTGCCAGCAGCTTAACCGCGGGCTACAATGAGCAGTTCTTC.